A selection of T cell receptor beta chains follows, all from one sample in a study of cytomegalovirus exposure and HLA in healthy donors. The protocol was immunoSEQ multiplex PCR, while the TCRdb copy is restricted to in-frame clones and leaves out a portion. The sample holds around 150,000 clones, around 75% seen once. The sequenced sample consisted of PBMCs. The source of these receptors is a woman between 35 and 50 years old in good health and CMV-seropositive. The CDR3 runs from the conserved cysteine through the conserved F or W. D genes are given only for firm matches. Where a row states a size, it is once, few, many or the class of an expanded clone; other rows omit it.

CDR3,DNA,size,V,J,D,length
CASSLGLRDRGSDTQYF,TGCGCCAGCAGCTTGGGGCTCCGGGACAGGGGGTCAGATACGCAGTATTTT,NA,TRBV5-1,TRBJ2-3,TRBD1,17
CASSEGYGEQFF,TGTGCCAGCAGTGAAGGGTACGGTGAGCAGTTCTTC,NA,TRBV6-1,TRBJ2-1,NA,12
CAGFRDGGGEAFF,TGTGCCGGGTTCAGGGACGGTGGGGGGGAAGCTTTCTTT,NA,TRBV7-9,TRBJ1-1,NA,13
CASSNWDRGGGETQYF,TGTGCCAGCAGCAACTGGGACAGGGGTGGTGGAGAGACCCAGTACTTC,NA,TRBV7-9,TRBJ2-5,TRBD1,16
CASSKLAGDSYEQYF,TGTGCCAGCAGTAAACTAGCGGGGGATTCCTACGAGCAGTACTTC,NA,TRBV6-5,TRBJ2-7,TRBD2,15
CASSLKGQGSYEQYF,TGTGCCAGCAGTTTAAAGGGACAGGGTAGCTACGAGCAGTACTTC,NA,TRBV6-1,TRBJ2-7,TRBD1,15
CAWSVRVFGWGTGANVLTF,TGTGCCTGGAGTGTAAGGGTCTTTGGTTGGGGCACTGGGGCCAACGTCCTGACTTTC,NA,TRBV30,TRBJ2-6,NA,19
CASGGGYEAFF,TGTGCCAGCGGGGGGGGGTATGAAGCTTTCTTT,NA,TRBV2,TRBJ1-1,NA,11
CASSEPGTGSYNEQFF,TGCGCCAGCAGTGAGCCTGGGACTGGCTCCTACAATGAGCAGTTCTTC,NA,TRBV10-2,TRBJ2-1,NA,16
CASSGTFSYEQYF,TGTGCCAGCAGTGGGACATTTTCCTACGAGCAGTACTTC,few,TRBV2,TRBJ2-7,NA,13